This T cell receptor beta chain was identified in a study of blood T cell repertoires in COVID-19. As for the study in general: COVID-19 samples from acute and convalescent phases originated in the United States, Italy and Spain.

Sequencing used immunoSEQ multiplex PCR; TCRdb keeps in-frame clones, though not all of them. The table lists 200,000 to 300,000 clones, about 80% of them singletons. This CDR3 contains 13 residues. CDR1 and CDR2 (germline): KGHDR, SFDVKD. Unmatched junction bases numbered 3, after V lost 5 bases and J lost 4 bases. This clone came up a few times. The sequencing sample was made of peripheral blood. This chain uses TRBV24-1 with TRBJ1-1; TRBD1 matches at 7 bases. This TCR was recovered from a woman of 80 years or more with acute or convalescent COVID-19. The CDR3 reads CATSVQGSTEAFF. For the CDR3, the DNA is TGTGCCACCAGTGTACAGGGGTCCACTGAAGCTTTCTTT.